The clone carrying this T cell receptor (beta chain) was picked up many times. The antigen is undetermined. These data are taken from a study of T cell repertoires in cytomegalovirus infection. Study at large: Public TCR beta signatures were indicative of both CMV infection and a matching HLA type. Findings and caveats of the study: Dominant in the ex vivo response were TCR beta clonotypes restricted by HLA-C and specific for CMV. There were carriers of CMV plus the relevant HLA, and cumulative public TCR beta family frequency identified them.

TCRdb used MiXCR to reprocess the reads, holding one entry per CDR3 protein. The data contain hundreds of thousands of distinct CDR3 sequences, 15% to 20% of them singletons. The TCR comes from a human donor in good health (CMV status not recorded). Some clones in this sample may be carry-over from other donors' samples. Sequencing was performed on PBMCs.

CDR3 in amino acids: CSAETGTDTQYF. The CDR3 coding sequence is TGCAGCGCTGAGACAGGCACAGATACGCAGTATTTT. V and J are TRBV29-1 and TRBJ2-3; D might be TRBD1 (5 bases). The germline CDR1 and CDR2 sequences are SQVTM and ANQGSEA. The CDR3 sequence is 12 residues long. V gave up 7 bases and J gave up 1 base, with 9 bases separating them.